Below, 17 T cell receptor beta chains from the same sample are listed, as sequenced in a study of cytomegalovirus exposure and HLA in healthy donors. 60 Vbeta and 13 Jbeta primers were used in PCR. Here immunoSEQ multiplex PCR was the method, and the copy in TCRdb shows in-frame clones only, minus some. Here the sample spans 200,000 to 250,000 clones, 75% to 90% being singletons. The specimen was PBMCs. The receptors stem from a woman aged 18-29 years in good health and CMV-seronegative.

The rearrangement links TRBV5-6 to TRBJ1-5; no clear D gene. Germline assignment: CDR1 SGHDT and CDR2 YYEEEE. The CDR3 extends over 15 amino acids. Trimming took 4 bases from V and 0 from J, leaving 11 bases between them. The DNA for the CDR3 is TGTGCCAGCAGCGATTCCCGGGGTAGCAATCAGCCCCAGCATTTT. This translates into CASSDSRGSNQPQHF. The full variable domain, in which reference TRBV5-6 and TRBJ1-5 provide the parts outside the CDR3, is DAGVTQSPTHLIKTRGQQVTLRCSPKSGHDTVSWYQQALGQGPQFIFQYYEEEERQRGNFPDRFSGHQFPNYSSELNVNALLLGDSALYLCASSDSRGSNQPQHFGDGTRLSIL.

V is TRBV18 and J is TRBJ2-1; D is undetermined. Germline CDR1 KGHSH, CDR2 LQKENI. The CDR3 runs to 12 residues. V was clipped by 1 base and J by 7 bases, with 5 bases between them. The CDR3 protein is CASSPLQNEQFF. CDR3 bases: TGTGCCAGCTCACCACTCCAGAATGAGCAGTTCTTC. Using reference TRBV18 and TRBJ2-1 for the parts outside the CDR3, the full variable domain is NAGVMQNPRHLVRRRGQEARLRCSPMKGHSHVYWYRQLPEEGLKFMVYLQKENIIDESGMPKERFSAEFPKEGPSILRIQQVVRGDSAAYFCASSPLQNEQFFGPGTRLTVL.

A few counts support this clone. The genes are TRBV4-1 and TRBJ1-3; 7 positions match TRBD1. Germline V gene sequence: CDR1 MGHRA, CDR2 YSYEKL. V was pared by 4 bases and J by 0 bases, with 9 bases of the junction left unmatched. The CDR3 sequence is 17 residues long. DNA for the CDR3: TGCGCCAGCAGCCTTGAGGGGGCAGGGAGCTCTGGAAACACCATATATTTT. Residues: CASSLEGAGSSGNTIYF.

The V and J genes are TRBV5-4 and TRBJ2-6; D possibly corresponds to TRBD1 (6 bases). The germline gives CDR1 SGHNT, CDR2 YYREEE (reference sequence). Deletions cut 4 bases from V and 0 bases from J, with 17 bases between. This CDR3 comprises 18 residues. The CDR3 DNA is TGTGCCAGCAGCGGGTGGACAGCCCAGTACTCTGGGGCCAACGTCCTGACTTTC. Residues: CASSGWTAQYSGANVLTF.

CDR3 protein: CASSTRSSNQPQHF. The CDR3 DNA reads as TGTGCCAGTAGTACTAGGAGTAGCAATCAGCCCCAGCATTTT. This chain links TRBV19 with TRBJ1-5; D is ambiguous. The CDR3 is made up of 14 amino acids. V was cut by 4 bases and J by 0 bases, with 7 bases left in between. CDR1 and CDR2 (germline): LNHDA, SQIVND (reference sequence).

The rearrangement links TRBV13 to TRBJ2-3; TRBD2 agrees at 11 bases. Germline V gives CDR1 PRHDT, CDR2 FYEKMQ (reference sequence). The CDR3 is 15 residues long. V trimming: 5 bases; J trimming: 2 bases; junction bases outside the gene matches: 3. The CDR3: CASSVGLADTDTQYF. DNA of the CDR3: TGTGCCAGCAGCGTGGGACTAGCGGACACAGATACGCAGTATTTT.

V gene TRBV7-9 combines with J gene TRBJ2-5; 7 bases map to TRBD2. Germline CDR1 is SEHNR and CDR2 is FQNEAQ (reference sequence). CDR3 length: 17 residues. With 7 bases clipped from V and 2 bases from J, the junction kept 16 bases outside the gene matches. The CDR3 sequence: CASTLTQPGLRQETQYF. The CDR3 DNA is TGTGCCAGCACCCTAACCCAACCGGGACTACGACAAGAGACCCAGTACTTC.

The V call is TRBV30, the J call TRBJ1-1, with D unresolved. Trimming took 4 bases from V and 0 from J, leaving 12 bases between them. The CDR3 covers 14 residues. Germline lookup yields CDR1 GTSNPN and CDR2 SVGIG (reference sequence). The CDR3 is CAWTYNDMNTEAFF. The CDR3 region has the DNA TGTGCCTGGACATATAACGACATGAACACTGAAGCTTTCTTT.

V is TRBV7-2 and J is TRBJ2-7; D might be TRBD1 (6 bases). From germline, CDR1 is SGHTA and CDR2 FQGNSA. CDR3 length equals 16 residues. V dropped 2 bases and J dropped 0 bases, with 14 bases sitting between them. CDR3 sequence: CASSLNRRGSSYEQYF. CDR3 DNA: TGTGCCAGCAGCTTAAACCGCAGGGGAAGCTCCTACGAGCAGTACTTC.

The chain employs TRBV5-1 and TRBJ1-4; 9 bases line up with TRBD1. CDR3 length: 15 amino acids. Losses at the gene ends were 4 bases for V and 4 bases for J; bases not matched to a gene: 5. The germline CDR1 and CDR2 sequences are SGHRS and YFSETQ. CDR3 region: CASSTQGQGNEKLFF. CDR3 nucleotides: TGCGCCAGCAGCACCCAGGGACAGGGTAATGAAAAACTGTTTTTT.

The rearrangement joins TRBV6-1 to TRBJ1-5; 7 bases fit TRBD1. The CDR3 loop spans 18 amino acids. The V segment lost 3 bases and the J segment 6 bases; nucleotides outside the gene matches: 17. Germline CDR1 is MNHNS and CDR2 is SASEGT. The CDR3 bases are TGTGCCAGCAGTGACCCAAAAGGGGGCATAGCCCACAGTCAGCCCCAGCATTTT. Protein sequence: CASSDPKGGIAHSQPQHF.

This rearrangement joins TRBV4-1 to TRBJ1-2, with 10 bases aligning to TRBD1. V dropped 2 bases and J dropped 4; count of bases not matched to a gene: 10. The CDR3 length is 17 residues. The germline V gene encodes CDR1 MGHRA and CDR2 YSYEKL. The CDR3 sequence is CASSQRQGAKSVYGYTF. In DNA form, the CDR3 reads TGCGCCAGCAGCCAACGACAGGGGGCCAAGTCCGTCTATGGCTACACCTTC.

The chain recombines TRBV25-1 with TRBJ1-1, with D possibly being TRBD1 (5 bases). This CDR3 spans 17 amino acids. The V gene lost 1 base and the J gene lost 3 bases, with 18 bases spanning the gap. Germline V gene data show CDR1 as MGHDK and CDR2 as SYGVNS. CDR3 region: CASSEFPHGDSDTEAFF. CDR3 coding DNA: TGTGCCAGCAGTGAATTCCCCCACGGAGACAGTGACACTGAAGCTTTCTTT.

The rearrangement uses TRBV27 and TRBJ2-6, with D perhaps TRBD2 (6 bases). This CDR3 is 16 amino acids long. CDR1 and CDR2 (germline): MNHEY, SMNVEV (reference sequence). Trimming removed 7 bases at V and 0 bases at J, with 13 bases between. The CDR3 sequence is CASTSGLSSGANVLTF. Here the CDR3 DNA reads TGTGCCAGCACGTCGGGACTGTCCTCTGGGGCCAACGTCCTGACTTTC.

The genes are TRBV7-9 and TRBJ1-6; 9 positions match TRBD1. Germline V lookup: CDR1 SEHNR, CDR2 FQNEAQ (reference sequence). Germline trimming cut 2 bases from V and 10 bases from J; bases unmatched to any gene: 6. The CDR3 runs 15 residues. In nucleotides, the CDR3 is TGTGCCAGCAGCTTAAGCGGGACAGGGATCTCACCCCTCCACTTT. This codes for CASSLSGTGISPLHF.

The J gene is TRBJ2-5, the V gene TRBV4-3, with TRBD1 matching over 7 bases. V shed 8 bases, J shed 2 bases, and the junction held 11 bases outside the gene matches. The germline gives CDR1 LGHNA, CDR2 YSLEER. The CDR3 runs 15 residues. The CDR3 spells CASSLERTGQETQYF. In DNA, the CDR3 is TGCGCCAGCTCACTAGAACGGACAGGACAAGAGACCCAGTACTTC.

This chain joins TRBV5-1 and TRBJ2-5, with a possible D match to TRBD1 (6 bases). Germline-derived CDR1 and CDR2 are SGHRS and YFSETQ. This CDR3 spans 14 amino acids. Trimming pared 3 bases from V and 5 bases from J, leaving 14 bases between. The CDR3 DNA reads TGCGCCAGCAGCTCGCGACAGGAATGGGAGACCCAGTACTTC. Translation gives CASSSRQEWETQYF.